These 30 T cell receptor beta chains were sequenced from one sample in a study of CD8 T cells in Susac syndrome. RNA in amounts of about 0.45 to 1 ug was reverse transcribed with random hexamers. TCRdb processed the immunoSEQ multiplex PCR reads anew with MiXCR; each CDR3 protein has one entry. The sample shows 120,000 or so distinct CDR3 sequences, roughly 94% of them seen only once. Input material: CD4+ T cells from PBMCs. The source of these receptors is a human donor with multiple sclerosis.

Here the CDR3 DNA reads TGCGCCAGCAGCCAACCGGGACAGGGATTTGAGCAGTTCTTC. Residues: CASSQPGQGFEQFF. The rearrangement links TRBV4-1 to TRBJ2-1; 9 bases agree with TRBD1. The CDR3 has 14 residues. The germline V gene has CDR1 MGHRA and CDR2 YSYEKL. The V gene end was trimmed by 2 bases and the J gene end by 9 bases; junction bases not matched to a gene: 5.

CDR3 protein: CASSQELSGANVLTF. CDR3 DNA: TGTGCCAGCAGCCAAGAACTCTCTGGGGCCAACGTCCTGACTTTC. This rearrangement joins TRBV3-1 to TRBJ2-6; D not resolved. Trimming left V 0 bases short and J 0 bases short, with 3 bases between. The CDR3 has 15 amino acids. CDR1 LGHDT and CDR2 YNNKEL come from the germline V gene (reference sequence).

This chain links TRBV2 with TRBJ1-1; D is unresolved. CDR1 and CDR2 (germline): SNHLY, FYNNEI. CDR3 length equals 14 residues. With 2 bases removed from V and 3 bases from J, the gap between germline ends came to 10 bases. Here the CDR3 DNA reads TGTGCCAGCAGTGAATTCGGGAGGGACACTGAAGCTTTCTTT. It translates to CASSEFGRDTEAFF.

V is TRBV16 and J is TRBJ1-2, with D maybe TRBD1 (5 bases). Germline-derived CDR1 and CDR2 are KGHSY and FQNENV. With 4 bases removed from V and 6 bases from J, the gap between germline ends came to 12 bases. The CDR3 is 13 residues long. CDR3 region: CASSPGPRDGYTF. The CDR3 coding sequence is TGTGCCAGCAGCCCAGGGCCGCGTGATGGCTACACCTTC.

This clonotype was counted a single time. This rearrangement joins TRBV12-3 or TRBV12-4 to TRBJ2-7; no reliable D call. The CDR3 covers 12 residues. V lost 2 bases and J 7 bases, leaving 9 bases between the germline ends. The CDR3 protein is CASSLIGREQYF. The CDR3 DNA reads TGTGCCAGCAGTTTAATCGGGCGGGAGCAGTACTTC.

The chain is built from TRBV5-1 and TRBJ1-1, with no clear D. Deletions cut 3 bases from V and 4 bases from J, with 10 bases between. From germline, CDR1 is SGHRS and CDR2 YFSETQ. CDR3 length: 13 residues. The CDR3 protein is CASSSNLGTEAFF. The DNA for the CDR3 is TGCGCCAGCAGCTCTAATCTAGGCACTGAAGCTTTCTTT.

The rearrangement joins TRBV30 to TRBJ1-5; maybe TRBD1 (5 bases). Germline V gene sequence: CDR1 GTSNPN, CDR2 SVGIG (reference sequence). V was trimmed by 1 base and J by 7 bases, leaving 11 bases between them. This CDR3 is built from 13 residues. The CDR3 is CAWSGGVEQPQHF. CDR3 DNA sequence: TGTGCCTGGAGTGGGGGGGTCGAGCAGCCCCAGCATTTT.

This chain connects TRBV2 to TRBJ1-2; TRBD1 is a possible D gene (5 bases). Germline CDR1 SNHLY, CDR2 FYNNEI. Trimming shortened V by 2 bases and J by 8 bases, and 12 bases separated the two germline ends. The CDR3 covers 13 residues. DNA of the CDR3: TGTGCCAGCAGTGAACCGGGGGTTTGGGGCTACACCTTC. Amino acid sequence: CASSEPGVWGYTF.

This rearrangement joins TRBV9 to TRBJ2-3; weak D call: TRBD1 (6 bases). Germline V gives CDR1 SGDLS, CDR2 YYNGEE. The CDR3 is 13 amino acids. Trimming pared 7 bases from V and 2 bases from J, leaving 11 bases between. As DNA, the CDR3 is TGTGCCAGCGGACGACAGGACACAGATACGCAGTATTTT. Its translation is CASGRQDTDTQYF.

This chain joins TRBV7-9 and TRBJ1-2; D possibly corresponds to TRBD1 (5 bases). Germline CDR1 and CDR2: SEHNR and FQNEAQ (reference sequence). This CDR3 region has 15 residues. V shed 5 bases and J shed 0 bases, with 13 bases lying between them. CDR3 sequence (DNA): TGTGCCAGCAGCCCGGCAGGGCCCCCTAACTATGGCTACACCTTC. The encoded protein is CASSPAGPPNYGYTF.

This sequence joins TRBV5-1 and TRBJ2-5, with TRBD2 as a possible D gene (6 bases). Trimming shortened V by 5 bases and J by 2 bases, and 16 bases separated the two germline ends. The CDR3 extends over 15 amino acids. Germline V gives CDR1 SGHRS, CDR2 YFSETQ. Here the CDR3 reads CASRDLAGLQETQYF. CDR3 in DNA: TGCGCCAGCAGAGATTTGGCGGGGTTACAAGAGACCCAGTACTTC. Filled out from reference TRBV5-1 and TRBJ2-5, the complete variable domain reads KAGVTQTPRYLIKTRGQQVTLSCSPISGHRSVSWYQQTPGQGLQFLFEYFSETQRNKGNFPGRFSGRQFSNSRSEMNVSTLELGDSALYLCASRDLAGLQETQYFGPGTRLLVL.

This clonotype appeared a few times. The chain is built from TRBV3-1 and TRBJ1-2; D is unresolved. V gave up 8 bases and J gave up 7 bases, with 11 bases separating them. Germline lookup yields CDR1 LGHDT and CDR2 YNNKEL (reference sequence). The CDR3 is made up of 11 amino acids. DNA of the CDR3: TGTGCCAGCGCCAAATCGGGTGGCTACACCTTC. As protein: CASAKSGGYTF.

This clonotype was seen more than once but under ten times. V usage is TRBV19 and J usage is TRBJ1-2; D gene unclear. The CDR3 runs to 11 residues. V lost 9 bases, J lost 2 bases, and 7 bases lay in between. Germline CDR1 reads LNHDA; CDR2 reads SQIVND (reference sequence). The CDR3 DNA sequence: TGTGCCAGCACAACGAACTATGGCTACACCTTC. It specifies CASTTNYGYTF.

The chain recombines TRBV6-1 with TRBJ2-4; the D call may be TRBD1 or TRBD2 (5 bases each). In germline, CDR1 is MNHNS, CDR2 SASEGT. V was cut by 6 bases and J by 1 base, with 22 bases left in between. The length of the CDR3 is 18 residues. The CDR3: CASSPGAPYGSAKNIQYF. The CDR3 DNA reads as TGTGCCAGCAGCCCCGGGGCCCCGTATGGGTCCGCCAAAAACATTCAGTACTTC.

This chain uses TRBV3-1 with TRBJ1-5, with D unresolved. With 0 bases removed from V and 3 bases from J, the gap between germline ends came to 12 bases. The germline gives CDR1 LGHDT, CDR2 YNNKEL (reference sequence). The CDR3 length is 16 residues. CDR3 residues: CASSQDSAEVNQPQHF. The CDR3 DNA follows: TGTGCCAGCAGCCAAGACTCGGCAGAGGTCAATCAGCCCCAGCATTTT.

The chain recombines TRBV9 with TRBJ2-5; no firm D call. The CDR3 totals 14 residues. Trimming left V 4 bases short and J 0 bases short, with 10 bases between. Germline V CDR1 and CDR2: SGDLS, YYNGEE. The CDR3 protein is CASSPDGYQETQYF. CDR3 coding DNA: TGTGCCAGCAGCCCCGACGGGTACCAAGAGACCCAGTACTTC.

This clonotype was picked up one time. The chain carries TRBV19 and TRBJ2-1, with D possibly TRBD1 on 6 matching bases. The CDR3 is made up of 14 amino acids. Germline V CDR1 and CDR2: LNHDA, SQIVND (reference sequence). Deletions cut 1 base from V and 13 bases from J, with 17 bases between. The CDR3 coding sequence is TGTGCCAGTAGTATAGCGCAGGACAGCCTAAGCCAGTTCTTC. Its protein is CASSIAQDSLSQFF.

V is TRBV7-2 and J is TRBJ2-5; 7 positions agree with TRBD1. The CDR3 contains 15 residues. Trimming at V came to 5 bases and at J to 2 bases, leaving 8 bases not matched to a gene. Germline CDR1 reads SGHTA; CDR2 reads FQGNSA. Here the CDR3 reads CASSPRQGGQETQYF. The CDR3 DNA is TGTGCCAGCAGCCCCCGACAGGGTGGGCAAGAGACCCAGTACTTC.

The chain recombines TRBV30 with TRBJ1-5; no clear D gene. The V end was cut by 4 bases, the J end by 2 bases, with 6 bases between. This CDR3 comprises 12 residues. Per the germline V gene, CDR1 is GTSNPN and CDR2 is SVGIG (reference sequence). CDR3 in DNA: TGTGCCTGGAACAGCGGCAATCAGCCCCAGCATTTT. Translating gives CAWNSGNQPQHF.

The chain joins TRBV19 to TRBJ2-1; 10 positions agree with TRBD1. The CDR3 covers 15 residues. CDR1 and CDR2 (germline): LNHDA, SQIVND (reference sequence). The ends lost 5 bases at V and 4 bases at J; junction bases unmatched: 5. CDR3 residues: CASSWEGQGYNEQFF. CDR3 DNA: TGTGCCAGTAGTTGGGAGGGACAGGGGTACAATGAGCAGTTCTTC.

This chain connects TRBV20-1 to TRBJ2-1, with TRBD2 as a possible D gene (6 bases). Germline CDR1 and CDR2: DFQATT and SNEGSKA (reference sequence). Trimming removed 5 bases at V and 5 bases at J, with 19 bases between. The CDR3 spans 15 residues. The CDR3 DNA is TGCAGTGCTTATCCTAGCGCTGGGTTTGACAATGAGCAGTTCTTC. This gives the protein CSAYPSAGFDNEQFF.

The rearrangement joins TRBV4-1 to TRBJ2-7, with TRBD1 identical over 9 bases. CDR1 and CDR2 from the germline V gene are MGHRA and YSYEKL. Germline trimming cut 4 bases from V and 4 bases from J; bases unmatched to any gene: 8. The CDR3 has 15 amino acids. The CDR3 DNA reads TGCGCCAGCAGCCGAGGGACAGGGAATGGTTACGAGCAGTACTTC. Residues: CASSRGTGNGYEQYF.

J is TRBJ1-6 and V is TRBV7-9; the D gene is possibly TRBD1 (5 bases). V dropped 3 bases and J dropped 2 bases, with 8 bases sitting between them. Germline loops: CDR1 SEHNR, CDR2 FQNEAQ (reference sequence). This CDR3 spans 15 amino acids. DNA of the CDR3: TGTGCCAGCAGCTTGGAGGGACCCTATAATTCACCCCTCCACTTT. This codes for CASSLEGPYNSPLHF.

The chain is built from TRBV5-6 and TRBJ1-2; the D gene is possibly TRBD1 (5 bases). Trimming pared 4 bases from V and 4 bases from J, leaving 14 bases between. Germline lookup yields CDR1 SGHDT and CDR2 YYEEEE. The CDR3 runs 14 residues. CDR3 sequence reads: CASSPQGLTYGYTF. Here the CDR3 DNA reads TGTGCCAGCAGCCCTCAGGGACTTACCTATGGCTACACCTTC.

The rearrangement uses TRBV6-2 or TRBV6-3 and TRBJ1-1; D is uncertain. Germline lookup yields CDR1 MNHEY and CDR2 SVGEGT. This CDR3 region has 14 residues. Trimming shortened V by 8 bases and J by 5 bases, and 18 bases separated the two germline ends. The CDR3: CASGLGWVSTEAFF. CDR3 DNA: TGTGCCAGCGGGCTGGGTTGGGTATCGACTGAAGCTTTCTTT.

The gene calls are TRBV2 and TRBJ1-5; D gene unclear. The germline V and J ends were trimmed by 6 bases and 10 bases, with 10 bases remaining between them. The germline V gene has CDR1 SNHLY and CDR2 FYNNEI. This CDR3 region has 11 residues. The CDR3 sequence: CASSDDLPQHF. The CDR3 DNA follows: TGTGCCAGCAGCGACGACCTACCCCAGCATTTT.

This clonotype came up once. The rearrangement uses TRBV18 and TRBJ2-2, with TRBD2 identical over 13 bases. The CDR3 covers 18 residues. Trimming cost V 3 bases and J 3 bases; bases outside gene matches: 7. Germline values: CDR1 KGHSH, CDR2 LQKENI. The CDR3 loop is CASSPPGTSGIDTGELFF. CDR3 coding DNA: TGTGCCAGCTCACCCCCGGGGACTAGCGGGATCGACACCGGGGAGCTGTTTTTT.

The V call is TRBV7-9, the J call TRBJ1-5; D ambiguous. The ends were cut back, 3 bases at V and 3 bases at J, with 3 bases in the middle. Germline V gene data show CDR1 as SEHNR and CDR2 as FQNEAQ (reference sequence). This CDR3 comprises 12 residues. The CDR3 is CASSLPNQPQHF. Here the CDR3 DNA reads TGTGCCAGCAGCTTGCCCAATCAGCCCCAGCATTTT.

The chain has TRBV19 and TRBJ2-3, with 16 bases lining up with TRBD2. The germline V gene has CDR1 LNHDA and CDR2 SQIVND (reference sequence). The trim removed 9 bases at V and 4 bases at J, leaving 13 bases unmatched. This CDR3 spans 18 amino acids. The CDR3 DNA follows: TGTGCCAGCAACCCCCACGGGACTAGCGGGAGGGCGGCAGATACGCAGTATTTT. Its protein is CASNPHGTSGRAADTQYF.

The V gene is TRBV7-9, the J gene TRBJ2-1; D call uncertain. V lost 2 bases to trimming and J lost 6 bases, with 11 bases between them. CDR1 SEHNR and CDR2 FQNEAQ come from the germline V gene (reference sequence). The CDR3 consists of 14 residues. In DNA, the CDR3 is TGTGCCAGCAGCTTACTCTCAGCCACCAATGAGCAGTTCTTC. Translated: CASSLLSATNEQFF.